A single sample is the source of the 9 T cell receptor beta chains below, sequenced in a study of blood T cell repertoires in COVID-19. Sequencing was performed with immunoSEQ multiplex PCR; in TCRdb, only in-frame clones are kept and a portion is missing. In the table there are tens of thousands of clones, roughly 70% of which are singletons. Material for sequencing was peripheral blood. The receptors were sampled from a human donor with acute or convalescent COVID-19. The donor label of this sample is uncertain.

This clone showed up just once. DNA for the CDR3: TGTGCCAGCAGTGACAGGGGGACCGGGAAAGAAGCTTTCTTT. Protein: CASSDRGTGKEAFF. The chain employs TRBV2 and TRBJ1-1; 7 positions agree with TRBD1. Trimming at V came to 3 bases and at J to 8 bases, leaving 9 bases not matched to a gene. Per the germline V gene, CDR1 is SNHLY and CDR2 is FYNNEI. The CDR3 is 14 amino acids. The full variable domain, in which reference TRBV2 and TRBJ1-1 provide the parts outside the CDR3, is EPEVTQTPSHQVTQMGQEVILRCVPISNHLYFYWYRQILGQKVEFLVSFYNNEISEKSEIFDDQFSVERPDGSNFTLKIRSTKLEDSAMYFCASSDRGTGKEAFFGQGTRLTVV.

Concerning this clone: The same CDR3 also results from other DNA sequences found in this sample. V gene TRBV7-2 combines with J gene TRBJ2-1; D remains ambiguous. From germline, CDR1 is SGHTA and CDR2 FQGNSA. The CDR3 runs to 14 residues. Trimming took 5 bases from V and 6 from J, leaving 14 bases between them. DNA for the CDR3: TGTGCCAGCAGCCCTGAGTCCCTCGGCAATGAGCAGTTCTTC. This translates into CASSPESLGNEQFF.

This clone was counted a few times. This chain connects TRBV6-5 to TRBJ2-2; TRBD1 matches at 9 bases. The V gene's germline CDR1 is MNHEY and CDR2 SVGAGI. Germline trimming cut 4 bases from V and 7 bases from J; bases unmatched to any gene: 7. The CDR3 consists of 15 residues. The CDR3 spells CASSSGTGLGGELFF. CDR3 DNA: TGTGCCAGCAGTTCCGGGACAGGGCTGGGCGGGGAGCTGTTTTTT.

This chain's CDR3 is CASSTVGTGAGETQYF. The CDR3 DNA follows: TGTGCCAGTAGTACAGTGGGGACAGGGGCCGGGGAGACCCAGTACTTC. This chain links TRBV19 with TRBJ2-5, with 10 positions matching TRBD1. Germline V lookup: CDR1 LNHDA, CDR2 SQIVND (reference sequence). Trimming took 4 bases from V and 5 from J; bases not matched to a gene: 10. The CDR3 loop spans 16 amino acids.

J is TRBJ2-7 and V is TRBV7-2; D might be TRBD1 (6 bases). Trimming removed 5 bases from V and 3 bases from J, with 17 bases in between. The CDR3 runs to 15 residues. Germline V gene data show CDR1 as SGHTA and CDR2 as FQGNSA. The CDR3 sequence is CASSRQGQTHYEQYF. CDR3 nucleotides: TGTGCCAGCAGCCGTCAGGGGCAGACCCACTACGAGCAGTACTTC.

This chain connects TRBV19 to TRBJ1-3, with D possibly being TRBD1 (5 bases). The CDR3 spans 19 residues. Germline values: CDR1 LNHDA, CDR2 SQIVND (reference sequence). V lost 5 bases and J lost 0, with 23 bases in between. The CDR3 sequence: CASSVEEPNWDYSGNTIYF. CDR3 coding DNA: TGTGCCAGTAGTGTCGAGGAGCCTAACTGGGACTACTCTGGAAACACCATATATTTT.

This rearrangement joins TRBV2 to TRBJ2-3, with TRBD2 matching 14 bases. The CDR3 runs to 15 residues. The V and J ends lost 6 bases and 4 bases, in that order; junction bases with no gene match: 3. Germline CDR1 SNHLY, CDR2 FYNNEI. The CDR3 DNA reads TGTGCCAGCAGGGGGACTAGCGGGGGTGCAGATACGCAGTATTTT. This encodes CASRGTSGGADTQYF. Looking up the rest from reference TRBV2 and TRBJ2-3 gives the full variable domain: EPEVTQTPSHQVTQMGQEVILRCVPISNHLYFYWYRQILGQKVEFLVSFYNNEISEKSEIFDDQFSVERPDGSNFTLKIRSTKLEDSAMYFCASRGTSGGADTQYFGPGTRLTVL.

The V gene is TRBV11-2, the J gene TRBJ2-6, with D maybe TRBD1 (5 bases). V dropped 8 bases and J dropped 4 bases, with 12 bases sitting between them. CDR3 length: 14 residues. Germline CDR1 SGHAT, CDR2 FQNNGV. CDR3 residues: CASRRVSGANVLTF. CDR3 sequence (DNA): TGTGCCAGCCGCAGGGTATCAGGGGCCAACGTCCTGACTTTC. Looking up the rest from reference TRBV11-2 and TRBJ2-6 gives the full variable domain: EAGVAQSPRYKIIEKRQSVAFWCNPISGHATLYWYQQILGQGPKLLIQFQNNGVVDDSQLPKDRFSAERLKGVDSTLKIQPAKLEDSAVYLCASRRVSGANVLTFGAGSRLTVL.

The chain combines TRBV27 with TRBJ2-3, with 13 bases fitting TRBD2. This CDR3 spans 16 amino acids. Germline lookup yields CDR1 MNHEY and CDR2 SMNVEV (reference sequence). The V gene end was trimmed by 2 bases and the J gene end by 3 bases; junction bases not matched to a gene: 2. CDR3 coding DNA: TGTGCCAGCAGTTTAGAACTAGCGGGGGGGACAGATACGCAGTATTTT. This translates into CASSLELAGGTDTQYF.